What follows describes a single TCR beta chain. Its target is not known. The treatment here: around 19 received Ad26.COV2.S at low or high dose, single or two shots; 5 received placebo; per-sample allocation not given. Sampling took place 63 days after the first vaccine or placebo injection. The sample originates from a study of Ad26.COV2.S vaccination and SARS-CoV-2 variants. Study-wide context: Within the COV1001 Ad26.COV2.S trial arm, the donor was enrolled. Donor got 5x10^10 or 1x10^11 viral particles of Ad26.COV2.S.

Sequencing was performed with immunoSEQ multiplex PCR; in TCRdb, only in-frame clones are kept and a portion is missing. The sample has around 300,000 clones, around nine tenths seen once. Study results and limitations: Breadth, reportedly substantial, characterized the spike-specific CD8+ and CD4+ T cell responses after vaccination.

This receptor was taken from a person aged 18-60 years who received the Ad26.COV2.S COVID-19 vaccine or a placebo. Sequencing was performed on peripheral blood, taken in a trial of Ad26.COV2.S vaccine versus placebo.

CDR3 DNA: TGTGCCAGCACCCGGGACAGGGGAGGTTACAATGAGCAGTTCTTC. Translating it yields CASTRDRGGYNEQFF. This chain connects TRBV5-4 to TRBJ2-1, with 10 positions matching TRBD1. Germline-derived CDR1 and CDR2 are SGHNT and YYREEE (reference sequence). V shed 6 bases and J 4 bases; nucleotides not matched to a gene: 7. This CDR3 is 15 amino acids long.